The 22 T cell receptor beta chains below were found in one sample sequenced in a study of identical twins. TCRdb redid the calling of the 5' RACE reads with MiXCR, one entry per CDR3 protein. The sample records about 330,000 distinct CDR3 sequences, approximately 13% being singletons. The same data also went into a second study, on yellow fever vaccine responses in identical twins.

The sequenced sample was CD8+ T cells sorted from blood. The receptors originated from a woman between 18 and 29 years old in good health.

This clonotype occurred many times. The chain uses TRBV11-2 and TRBJ2-1; TRBD2 matches 9 bases. CDR3 size: 14 residues. The ends lost 3 bases at V and 8 bases at J; junction bases unmatched: 5. Germline CDR1 is SGHAT and CDR2 is FQNNGV. DNA for the CDR3: TGTGCCAGCAGCTTCCCGGGCGGGAGGGATGAGCAGTTCTTC. It yields the protein CASSFPGGRDEQFF.

The chain couples TRBV12-3 or TRBV12-4 to TRBJ2-3; D is unresolved. Trimming pared 3 bases from V and 2 bases from J, leaving 36 bases between. The CDR3 has 23 residues. In DNA form, the CDR3 reads TGTGCCAGCAGTTTTTACGACGGTACATTGTTTCCCTCAAACCGAGACCACACAGATACGCAGTATTTT. As protein: CASSFYDGTLFPSNRDHTDTQYF.

This rearrangement joins TRBV6-5 to TRBJ1-2; D is ambiguous. V was shortened by 2 bases and J by 7 bases, with 23 bases between the two germline ends. Germline V gives CDR1 MNHEY, CDR2 SVGAGI. The CDR3 is 17 residues long. The CDR3 nucleotides read TGTGCCAGCAGTTACCGGACCCGGGGAGGGTTCGGGCTTGGCTACACCTTC. Translated: CASSYRTRGGFGLGYTF.

Only a few counts were recorded for this clonotype. The chain links TRBV7-9 to TRBJ1-1; D not certain. The V end lost 1 base, the J end lost 0 bases, and 15 bases lay between the germline ends. The germline CDR1 and CDR2 sequences are SEHNR and FQNEAQ (reference sequence). The CDR3 is 17 residues long. DNA for the CDR3: TGTGCCAGCAGCTTAGTGTATTTCGGACGGTTGAACACTGAAGCTTTCTTT. Amino acid sequence: CASSLVYFGRLNTEAFF.

This clonotype was seen only a few times. This rearrangement joins TRBV6-2 or TRBV6-3 to TRBJ1-4; D gene uncertain. The CDR3 extends over 15 amino acids. Germline loops: CDR1 MNHEY, CDR2 SVGEGT. The V and J ends lost 4 bases and 0 bases respectively, with 9 bases between them. The CDR3 loop is CASSFFPATNEKLFF. The DNA of the CDR3 is TGTGCCAGCAGTTTCTTTCCAGCAACTAATGAAAAACTGTTTTTT.

This clonotype has a handful of counts. The chain couples TRBV5-1 to TRBJ2-1; D assignment may be TRBD1 or TRBD2 (6 bases each). CDR3 length: 13 amino acids. CDR1 and CDR2 (germline): SGHRS, YFSETQ. Trimming stripped 0 bases from V and 9 bases from J, with 10 bases between. The CDR3 region has the DNA TGCGCCAGCAGCTTGGTGGGGGGCGCTGAGCAGTTCTTC. Protein: CASSLVGGAEQFF. Full variable domain (rest looked up from reference TRBV5-1 and TRBJ2-1): KAGVTQTPRYLIKTRGQQVTLSCSPISGHRSVSWYQQTPGQGLQFLFEYFSETQRNKGNFPGRFSGRQFSNSRSEMNVSTLELGDSALYLCASSLVGGAEQFFGPGTRLTVL.

This clonotype was recorded at least ten times. The CDR3 region is CAISEGLAGSYEQYF. The CDR3 DNA is TGTGCCATCAGTGAAGGACTAGCGGGTTCCTACGAGCAGTACTTC. V usage is TRBV10-3 and J usage is TRBJ2-7; 11 bases fit TRBD2. V lost 3 bases and J lost 1; bases outside the gene matches: 2. This CDR3 is built from 15 residues. Germline V gene data show CDR1 as ENHRY and CDR2 as SYGVKD.

A few counts support this clonotype. The V and J genes are TRBV7-6 and TRBJ2-1; 12 bases are shared with TRBD2. V shed 5 bases, J shed 2 bases, and the junction held 7 bases outside the gene matches. The CDR3 is 17 amino acids. Germline CDR1 reads SGHVS; CDR2 reads FNYEAQ. DNA of the CDR3: TGTGCCAGCAGCCCGCAACTAGCGGGAGGTCCCTACAATGAGCAGTTCTTC. Protein product: CASSPQLAGGPYNEQFF.

This clonotype was recorded many times. The genes are TRBV6-6 and TRBJ1-1; TRBD1 agrees at 7 bases. Germline lookup yields CDR1 MNHNY and CDR2 SVGAGI (reference sequence). Trimming removed 4 bases from V and 3 bases from J; junction bases left unmatched: 2. The CDR3 is 13 residues long. CDR3 amino acids: CASSLGQYTEAFF. The CDR3 coding sequence is TGTGCCAGCAGTTTGGGACAGTACACTGAAGCTTTCTTT.

This clonotype was seen more than once but under ten times. The chain recombines TRBV29-1 with TRBJ2-3; D may be TRBD1 (8 bases). This CDR3 contains 16 residues. Germline-derived CDR1 and CDR2 are SQVTM and ANQGSEA. V lost 6 bases to trimming and J lost 1 base, with 20 bases between them. The CDR3 nucleotides are TGCAGCGTCGGGGGGCCGGAGACAGGGGGCACAGATACGCAGTATTTT. The encoded protein is CSVGGPETGGTDTQYF.

This clonotype was seen a handful of times. This chain's CDR3 is CSVEGNTGELFF. The CDR3 coding sequence is TGCAGCGTTGAAGGGAACACCGGGGAGCTGTTTTTT. The chain carries TRBV29-1 and TRBJ2-2, with D hard to call. The germline gives CDR1 SQVTM, CDR2 ANQGSEA. The CDR3 consists of 12 residues. Trimming took off 1 base at V and 1 base at J, with 1 base between the two ends.

This clonotype has just a few counts. CDR3 bases: TGTGCCAGCAGTACCCAAAACACCGGGGAGCTGTTTTTT. Encoded protein: CASSTQNTGELFF. The V and J genes are TRBV6-1 and TRBJ2-2, with unresolved D. The V gene's germline CDR1 is MNHNS and CDR2 SASEGT. Trimming took off 5 bases at V and 2 bases at J, with 6 bases between the two ends. The CDR3 is 13 amino acids.

In this sample, this clonotype turned up many times. The chain recombines TRBV28 with TRBJ1-1; D is unclear. This CDR3 contains 14 residues. Trimming took off 4 bases at V and 1 base at J, with 10 bases between the two ends. From germline, CDR1 is MDHEN and CDR2 SYDVKM. CDR3 in amino acids: CASSWDQTNTEAFF. The CDR3 nucleotides are TGTGCCAGCAGTTGGGATCAGACGAACACTGAAGCTTTCTTT.

The chain recombines TRBV6-5 with TRBJ1-2; D remains ambiguous. Trimming removed 7 bases from V and 5 bases from J, with 11 bases in between. Germline values: CDR1 MNHEY, CDR2 SVGAGI. There are 12 residues in the CDR3. Here the CDR3 reads CASTWPQYGYTF. CDR3 coding DNA: TGTGCCAGCACTTGGCCCCAATATGGCTACACCTTC.

This clonotype was recorded a few times. This rearrangement joins TRBV9 to TRBJ2-7, with D unresolved. CDR1 and CDR2 (germline): SGDLS, YYNGEE. The V end lost 4 bases, the J end lost 2 bases, and 13 bases lay between the germline ends. The CDR3 is 14 residues long. The CDR3 reads CASSLRAEPYEQYF. The CDR3 region has the DNA TGTGCCAGCAGCCTCCGGGCGGAACCCTACGAGCAGTACTTC. Looking up the rest from reference TRBV9 and TRBJ2-7 gives the full variable domain: DSGVTQTPKHLITATGQRVTLRCSPRSGDLSVYWYQQSLDQGLQFLIQYYNGEERAKGNILERFSAQQFPDLHSELNLSSLELGDSALYFCASSLRAEPYEQYFGPGTRLTVT.

This chain joins TRBV11-2 and TRBJ2-5, with D perhaps matching TRBD2 (5 bases). The CDR3 extends over 16 amino acids. V gave up 2 bases and J gave up 4 bases, with 17 bases separating them. Germline CDR1 and CDR2: SGHAT and FQNNGV. CDR3 coding DNA: TGTGCCAGCAGCTTATTACCTCTAGCCCGGATAGAGACCCAGTACTTC. Protein: CASSLLPLARIETQYF.

This clonotype was observed a few times. The chain couples TRBV10-3 to TRBJ2-2; D is ambiguous. The CDR3 runs 16 residues. The V end was cut by 7 bases, the J end by 4 bases, with 19 bases between. Germline V lookup: CDR1 ENHRY, CDR2 SYGVKD. This CDR3 reads CAITQARVLGTGELFF. DNA for the CDR3: TGTGCCATCACGCAAGCTCGGGTTCTGGGCACCGGGGAGCTGTTTTTT.

This clonotype was detected only a few times. V and J are TRBV20-1 and TRBJ1-5; a weak D match, TRBD1 (6 bases). Germline loops: CDR1 DFQATT, CDR2 SNEGSKA (reference sequence). This CDR3 has 13 amino acids. Between the trimmed V and J ends, which lost 5 bases and 2 bases, there was a span of 10 bases. The CDR3: CSARDIRNQPQHF. CDR3 bases: TGCAGTGCTCGGGACATACGCAATCAGCCCCAGCATTTT.

The V and J genes are TRBV7-3 and TRBJ2-3; the D is unclear. V lost 7 bases to trimming and J lost 3 bases, with 23 bases between them. The CDR3 has 17 residues. Germline values: CDR1 SGHTA, CDR2 FQGTGA. CDR3 loop: CASNICVKGSGTDTQYF. CDR3 DNA: TGTGCCAGCAACATTTGTGTGAAGGGAAGTGGAACAGATACGCAGTATTTT.

This clonotype has a count of ten or more. V and J are TRBV12-3 or TRBV12-4 and TRBJ2-7, with TRBD2 identical over 11 bases. Losses at the gene ends were 8 bases for V and 3 bases for J; bases not matched to a gene: 3. The CDR3 spans 13 residues. CDR3 region: CASLGTSGYEQYF. CDR3 DNA sequence: TGTGCCAGCCTCGGGACTAGCGGCTACGAGCAGTACTTC.

The rearrangement joins TRBV4-1 to TRBJ2-3; 10 bases line up with TRBD2. Germline values: CDR1 MGHRA, CDR2 YSYEKL. The CDR3 covers 17 residues. J gave up 1 base and V 1 base, and 5 bases lay outside the gene matches. The CDR3 spells CASSQVASGSRTDTQYF. CDR3 coding DNA: TGCGCCAGCAGCCAAGTAGCTAGCGGGAGCCGCACAGATACGCAGTATTTT.

This clonotype was seen repeatedly, ten times or more. The gene calls are TRBV29-1 and TRBJ2-1; 8 nucleotides agree with TRBD1. Germline V gives CDR1 SQVTM, CDR2 ANQGSEA. CDR3 length: 14 residues. V lost 6 bases and J lost 7; bases outside the gene matches: 11. CDR3 region: CSVERGTGINEQFF. DNA for the CDR3: TGCAGCGTCGAAAGAGGGACAGGTATAAATGAGCAGTTCTTC.